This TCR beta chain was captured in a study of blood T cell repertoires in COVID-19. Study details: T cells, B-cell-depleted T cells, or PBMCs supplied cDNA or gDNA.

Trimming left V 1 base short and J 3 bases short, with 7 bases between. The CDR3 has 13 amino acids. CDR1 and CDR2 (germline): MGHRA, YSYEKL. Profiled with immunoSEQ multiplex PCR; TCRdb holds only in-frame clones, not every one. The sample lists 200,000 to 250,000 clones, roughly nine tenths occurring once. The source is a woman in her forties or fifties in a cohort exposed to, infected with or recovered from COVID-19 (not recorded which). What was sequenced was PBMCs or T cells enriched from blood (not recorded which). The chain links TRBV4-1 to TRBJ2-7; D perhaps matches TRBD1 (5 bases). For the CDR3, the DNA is TGCGCCAGCAGCCAAGGCGACAGCTACGAGCAGTACTTC. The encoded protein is CASSQGDSYEQYF.